This T cell receptor (beta chain) was identified during a study of blood T cells in healthy people across ages. General study points: Reliance upon unsorted PBMCs precluded definitive naive versus antigen-experienced comparison. There was no known CMV status for donors, so expanded clonotype changes were possibly confounded.

Trimming took 7 bases from V and 5 from J, leaving 10 bases between them. This CDR3 is 12 amino acids long. A second PCR of about 7 to 11 cycles used a sample-barcoded 5' primer and a J-beta primer mix. Through a template-switch adaptor with 12 random nucleotides, each cDNA molecule received a tag. TCRdb reprocessed the 5' RACE reads via MiXCR and lists one record per CDR3 protein. The sample includes about 830,000 distinct CDR3 sequences, 62% seen only once; the top ten take 25% to 30%. The people who gave samples were healthy Caucasians from Russia, aged 6 to 90. About this clonotype: Its target is not known.

The specimen was blood. The receptor was isolated from a young man in good health. The V and J genes are TRBV12-3 or TRBV12-4 and TRBJ2-3, with no clear D. This CDR3 reads CASIWGLDTQYF. For the CDR3, the DNA is TGTGCCAGCATTTGGGGTTTAGATACGCAGTATTTT.